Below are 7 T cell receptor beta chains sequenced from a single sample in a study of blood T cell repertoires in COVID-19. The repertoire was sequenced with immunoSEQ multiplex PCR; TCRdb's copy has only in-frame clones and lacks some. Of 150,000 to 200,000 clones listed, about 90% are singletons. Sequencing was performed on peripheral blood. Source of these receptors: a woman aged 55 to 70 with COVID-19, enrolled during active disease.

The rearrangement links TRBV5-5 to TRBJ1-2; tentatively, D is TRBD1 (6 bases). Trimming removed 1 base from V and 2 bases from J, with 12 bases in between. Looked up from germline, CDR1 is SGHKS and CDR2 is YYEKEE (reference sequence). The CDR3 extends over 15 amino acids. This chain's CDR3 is CASSLQGFANYGYTF. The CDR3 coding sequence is TGTGCCAGCAGCTTGCAGGGGTTTGCGAACTATGGCTACACCTTC.

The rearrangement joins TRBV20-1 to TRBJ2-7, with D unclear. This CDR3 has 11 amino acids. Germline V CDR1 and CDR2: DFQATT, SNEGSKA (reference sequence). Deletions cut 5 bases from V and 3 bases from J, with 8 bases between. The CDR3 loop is CSADGNYEQYF. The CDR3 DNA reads TGCAGTGCTGATGGCAACTACGAGCAGTACTTC.

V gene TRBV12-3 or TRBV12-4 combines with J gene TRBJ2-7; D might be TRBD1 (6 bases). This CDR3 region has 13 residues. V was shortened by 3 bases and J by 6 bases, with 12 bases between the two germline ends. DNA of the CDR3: TGTGCCAGCAGTTTCGTCAGGGGCTCCGAGCAGTACTTC. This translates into CASSFVRGSEQYF.

The CDR3, as DNA: TGTGCCAGCAGCGTAGGGCCAGGAGGGACCGGGGAGCTGTTTTTT. Translation: CASSVGPGGTGELFF. The V and J genes are TRBV9 and TRBJ2-2; D perhaps matches TRBD2 (6 bases). The ends were cut back, 0 bases at V and 5 bases at J, with 11 bases in the middle. Per the germline V gene, CDR1 is SGDLS and CDR2 is YYNGEE. CDR3 length: 15 amino acids.

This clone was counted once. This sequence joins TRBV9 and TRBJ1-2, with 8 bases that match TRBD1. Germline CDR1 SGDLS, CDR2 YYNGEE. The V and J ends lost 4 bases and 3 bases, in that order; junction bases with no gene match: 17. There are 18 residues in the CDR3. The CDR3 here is CASSPRTGSLGRDYGYTF. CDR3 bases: TGTGCCAGCAGCCCCAGGACAGGGTCCCTCGGTCGGGACTATGGCTACACCTTC.

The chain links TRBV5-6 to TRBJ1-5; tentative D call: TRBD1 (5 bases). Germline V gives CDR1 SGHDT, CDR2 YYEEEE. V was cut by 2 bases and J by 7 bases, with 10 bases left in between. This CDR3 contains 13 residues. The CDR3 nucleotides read TGTGCCAGCAGCTTTTCAGGGAGGCAGCCCCAGCATTTT. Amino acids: CASSFSGRQPQHF.

For the CDR3, the DNA is TGCGCCAGCAGAGAGCAGGGGTGGGAAAAACTGTTTTTT. Translating gives CASREQGWEKLFF. This chain uses TRBV4-3 with TRBJ1-4; TRBD1 might be the D (6 bases). Germline V gene data show CDR1 as LGHNA and CDR2 as YSLEER. The CDR3 has 13 amino acids. Trimming pared 6 bases from V and 8 bases from J, leaving 13 bases between.